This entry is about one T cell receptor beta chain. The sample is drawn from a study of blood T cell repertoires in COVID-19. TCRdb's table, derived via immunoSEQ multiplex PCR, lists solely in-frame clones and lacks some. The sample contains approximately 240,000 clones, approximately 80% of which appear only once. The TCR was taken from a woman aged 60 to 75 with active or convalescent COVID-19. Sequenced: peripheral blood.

The DNA of the CDR3 is TGCGCCAGCAGCTTGGCACAGGGGCGAGAGACCCAGTACTTC. It is translated as CASSLAQGRETQYF. The rearrangement uses TRBV5-1 and TRBJ2-5; 7 bases agree with TRBD1. Germline lookup yields CDR1 SGHRS and CDR2 YFSETQ. The CDR3 covers 14 residues. Trimming removed 0 bases from V and 4 bases from J; junction bases left unmatched: 3. Complete variable domain (other parts from reference TRBV5-1 and TRBJ2-5): KAGVTQTPRYLIKTRGQQVTLSCSPISGHRSVSWYQQTPGQGLQFLFEYFSETQRNKGNFPGRFSGRQFSNSRSEMNVSTLELGDSALYLCASSLAQGRETQYFGPGTRLLVL.